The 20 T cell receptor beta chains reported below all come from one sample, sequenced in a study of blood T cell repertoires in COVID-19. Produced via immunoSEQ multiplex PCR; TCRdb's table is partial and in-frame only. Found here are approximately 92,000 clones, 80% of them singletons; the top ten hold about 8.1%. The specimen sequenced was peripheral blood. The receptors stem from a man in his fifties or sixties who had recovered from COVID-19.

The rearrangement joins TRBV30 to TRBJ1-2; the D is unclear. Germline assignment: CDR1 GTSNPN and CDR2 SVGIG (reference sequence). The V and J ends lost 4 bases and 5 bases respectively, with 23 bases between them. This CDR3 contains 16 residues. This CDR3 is CAWTREAGPASYGYTF. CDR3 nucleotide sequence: TGTGCCTGGACCCGGGAGGCGGGCCCTGCCTCGTATGGCTACACCTTC.

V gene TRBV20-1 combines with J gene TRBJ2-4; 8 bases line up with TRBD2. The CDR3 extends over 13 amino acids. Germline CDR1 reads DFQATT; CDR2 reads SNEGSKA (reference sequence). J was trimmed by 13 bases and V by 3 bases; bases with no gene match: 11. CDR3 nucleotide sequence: TGCAGTGCTAGTTTCCCGGGAGGGCCGAGGCAGTACTTC. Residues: CSASFPGGPRQYF.

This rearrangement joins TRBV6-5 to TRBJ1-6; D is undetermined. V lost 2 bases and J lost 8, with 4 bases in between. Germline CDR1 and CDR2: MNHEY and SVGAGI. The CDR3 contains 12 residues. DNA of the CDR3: TGTGCCAGCAGTTACCGCGATTCACCCCTCCACTTT. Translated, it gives CASSYRDSPLHF.

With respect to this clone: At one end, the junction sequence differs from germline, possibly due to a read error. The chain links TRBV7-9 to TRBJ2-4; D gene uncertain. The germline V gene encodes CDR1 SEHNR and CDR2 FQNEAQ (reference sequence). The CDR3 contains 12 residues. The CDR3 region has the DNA TGTGCCAGCAGCTTAGAGACCGCGACAATAGACTTC. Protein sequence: CASSLETATIDF. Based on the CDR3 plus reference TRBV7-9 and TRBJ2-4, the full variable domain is DTGVSQNPRHKITKRGQNVTFRCDPISEHNRLYWYRQTLGQGPEFLTYFQNEAQLEKSRLLSDRFSAERPKGSFSTLEIQRTEQGDSAMYLCASSLETATIDFGAGTRLSVL.

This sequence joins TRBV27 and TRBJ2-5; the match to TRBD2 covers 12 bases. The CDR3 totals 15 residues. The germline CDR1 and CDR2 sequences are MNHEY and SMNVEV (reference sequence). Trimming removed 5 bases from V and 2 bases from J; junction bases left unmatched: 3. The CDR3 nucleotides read TGTGCCAGCAGTACCGGGACTAGCGGGCAAGAGACCCAGTACTTC. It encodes CASSTGTSGQETQYF.

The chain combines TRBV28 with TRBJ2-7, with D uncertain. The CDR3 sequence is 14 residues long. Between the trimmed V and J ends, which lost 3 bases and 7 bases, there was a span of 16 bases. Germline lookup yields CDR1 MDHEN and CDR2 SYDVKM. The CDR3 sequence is CASSFYGGSTEQYF. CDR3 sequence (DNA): TGTGCCAGCAGTTTTTACGGCGGTTCTACGGAGCAGTACTTC.

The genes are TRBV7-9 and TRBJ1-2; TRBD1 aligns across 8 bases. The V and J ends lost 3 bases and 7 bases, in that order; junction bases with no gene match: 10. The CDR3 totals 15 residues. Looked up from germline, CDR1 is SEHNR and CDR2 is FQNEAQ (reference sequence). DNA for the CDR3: TGTGCCAGCAGCTTCCCCGAGACAGGGGAGGGTGGCTACACCTTC. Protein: CASSFPETGEGGYTF. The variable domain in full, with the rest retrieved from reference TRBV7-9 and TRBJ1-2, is DTGVSQNPRHKITKRGQNVTFRCDPISEHNRLYWYRQTLGQGPEFLTYFQNEAQLEKSRLLSDRFSAERPKGSFSTLEIQRTEQGDSAMYLCASSFPETGEGGYTFGSGTRLTVV.

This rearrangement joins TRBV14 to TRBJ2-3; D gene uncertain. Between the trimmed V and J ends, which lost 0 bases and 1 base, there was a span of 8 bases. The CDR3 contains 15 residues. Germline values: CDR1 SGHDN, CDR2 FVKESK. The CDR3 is CASSQDIGGTDTQYF. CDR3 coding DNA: TGTGCCAGCAGCCAAGATATCGGAGGCACAGATACGCAGTATTTT.

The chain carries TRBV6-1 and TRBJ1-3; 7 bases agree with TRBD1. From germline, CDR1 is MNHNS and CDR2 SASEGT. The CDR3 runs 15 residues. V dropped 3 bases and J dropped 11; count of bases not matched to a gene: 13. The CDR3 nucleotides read TGTGCCAGCAGTGAGCAGGGGCGACAGGGAAGGGCCATATATTTT. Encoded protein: CASSEQGRQGRAIYF.

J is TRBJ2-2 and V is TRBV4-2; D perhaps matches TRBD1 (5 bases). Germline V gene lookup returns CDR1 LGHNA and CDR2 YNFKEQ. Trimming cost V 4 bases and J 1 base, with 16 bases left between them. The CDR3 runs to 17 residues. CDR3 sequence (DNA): TGTGCCAGCAGCCGTGCTTCAAGGGGTCTGAACACCGGGGAGCTGTTTTTT. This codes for CASSRASRGLNTGELFF.

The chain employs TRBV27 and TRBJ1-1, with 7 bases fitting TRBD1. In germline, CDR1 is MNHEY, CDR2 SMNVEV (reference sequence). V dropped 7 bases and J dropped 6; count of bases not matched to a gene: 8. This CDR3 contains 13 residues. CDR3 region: CASTPSTGSEAFF. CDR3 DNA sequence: TGTGCCAGCACTCCCTCGACAGGGTCTGAAGCTTTCTTT.

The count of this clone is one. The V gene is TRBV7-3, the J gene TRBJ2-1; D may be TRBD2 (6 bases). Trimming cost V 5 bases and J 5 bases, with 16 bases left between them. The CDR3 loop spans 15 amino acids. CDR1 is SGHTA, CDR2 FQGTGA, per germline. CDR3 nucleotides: TGTGCCAGCAGCGCCGGGCTAGCGCACGACAATGAGCAGTTCTTC. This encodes CASSAGLAHDNEQFF.

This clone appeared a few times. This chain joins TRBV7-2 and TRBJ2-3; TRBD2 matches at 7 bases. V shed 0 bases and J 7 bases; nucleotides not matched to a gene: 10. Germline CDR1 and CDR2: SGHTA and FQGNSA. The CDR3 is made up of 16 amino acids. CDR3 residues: CASSLAHGGSLNTQYF. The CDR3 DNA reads TGTGCCAGCAGCTTAGCGCACGGCGGGAGTTTGAATACGCAGTATTTT.

The CDR3 DNA follows: TGTGCCAGCAGCCGACCTGGGTCCGGGAGTTACGAGCAGTACTTC. Protein: CASSRPGSGSYEQYF. This chain connects TRBV6-2 or TRBV6-3 to TRBJ2-7; D might be TRBD2 (6 bases). The V end was cut by 6 bases, the J end by 4 bases, with 19 bases between. The CDR3 has 15 amino acids. Germline values: CDR1 MNHEY, CDR2 SVGEGT.

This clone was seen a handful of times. CDR3 nucleotides: TGTGCCAGCAGCTTAGGTTTGCGGGAGGTGAATGAGCAGTTCTTC. Amino acids: CASSLGLREVNEQFF. The chain has TRBV11-3 and TRBJ2-1; TRBD2 agrees at 8 bases. There are 15 residues in the CDR3. CDR1 and CDR2 from the germline V gene are SGHNT and YENEEA. Losses at the gene ends were 1 base for V and 7 bases for J; bases not matched to a gene: 6.

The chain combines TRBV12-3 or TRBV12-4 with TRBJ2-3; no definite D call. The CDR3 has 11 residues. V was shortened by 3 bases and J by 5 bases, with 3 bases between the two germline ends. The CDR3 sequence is CASSFLDTQYF. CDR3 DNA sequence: TGTGCCAGCAGTTTCCTAGATACGCAGTATTTT.

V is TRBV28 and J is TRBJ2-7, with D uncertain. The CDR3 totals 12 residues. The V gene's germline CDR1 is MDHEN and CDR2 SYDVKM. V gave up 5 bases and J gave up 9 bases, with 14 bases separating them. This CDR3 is CASSEASRVQYF. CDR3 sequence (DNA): TGTGCCAGCAGTGAAGCCTCCCGGGTGCAGTACTTC.

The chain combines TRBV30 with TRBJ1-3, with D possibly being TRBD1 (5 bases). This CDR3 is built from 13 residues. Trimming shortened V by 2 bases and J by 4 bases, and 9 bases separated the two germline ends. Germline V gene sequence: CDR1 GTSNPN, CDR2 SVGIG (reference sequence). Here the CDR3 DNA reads TGTGCCTGGAGTAATACAGGAGGAAACACCATATATTTT. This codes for CAWSNTGGNTIYF.

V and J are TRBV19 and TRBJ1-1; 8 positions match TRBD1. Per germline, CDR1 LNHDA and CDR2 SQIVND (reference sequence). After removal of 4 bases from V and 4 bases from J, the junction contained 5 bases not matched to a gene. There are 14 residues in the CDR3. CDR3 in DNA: TGTGCCAGTAGTAAAATTGACAGGGGCACTGAAGCTTTCTTT. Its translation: CASSKIDRGTEAFF. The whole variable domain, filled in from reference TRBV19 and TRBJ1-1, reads DGGITQSPKYLFRKEGQNVTLSCEQNLNHDAMYWYRQDPGQGLRLIYYSQIVNDFQKGDIAEGYSVSREKKESFPLTVTSAQKNPTAFYLCASSKIDRGTEAFFGQGTRLTVV.

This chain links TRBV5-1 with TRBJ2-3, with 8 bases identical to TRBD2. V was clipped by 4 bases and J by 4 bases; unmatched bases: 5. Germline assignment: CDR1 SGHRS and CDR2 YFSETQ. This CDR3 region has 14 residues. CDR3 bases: TGCGCCAGCAGCCTAAGCGGGGGCTCAGATACGCAGTATTTT. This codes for CASSLSGGSDTQYF.